The rows below give T cell receptor beta chains drawn from one sample of a study of CD8 T cells in Susac syndrome. A single record per CDR3 protein comes from TCRdb applying MiXCR to the immunoSEQ multiplex PCR reads. Among more than 65,000 distinct CDR3 sequences, about 95% were seen once, and the ten largest hold about 0.25%. Sequenced input: CD8+ T cells from PBMCs. The receptors stem from a human donor in good health. Both conserved end residues are part of each CDR3. A D gene is named only where the DNA matches it firmly. Only part of the rows carry a size: once, few, many, or a class if the clone is expanded.

cdr3_aa,cdr3_nt,j_call,d_call,v_call,clone_size
CASTPSPSGANVLTF,TGTGCCAGCACCCCATCTCCCTCTGGGGCCAACGTCCTGACTTTC,TRBJ2-6,.,TRBV27,.
CASSIYGPGTDTQYF,TGTGCCAGTAGTATTTACGGGCCTGGCACAGATACGCAGTATTTT,TRBJ2-3,.,TRBV19,.
CASSEWGQGNTEAFF,TGTGCCAGCAGTGAATGGGGACAGGGAAACACTGAAGCTTTCTTT,TRBJ1-1,TRBD1,TRBV2,.
CASSWGYQETQYF,TGTGCCAGCAGCTGGGGGTACCAAGAGACCCAGTACTTC,TRBJ2-5,.,TRBV7-6,.
CASSPWASGGTDTQYF,TGTGCCAGCAGTCCCTGGGCTAGCGGGGGGACAGATACGCAGTATTTT,TRBJ2-3,TRBD2,TRBV2,.
CASSYDGNSYEQYF,TGTGCCAGCAGTTACGACGGCAACTCCTACGAGCAGTACTTC,TRBJ2-7,.,TRBV6-5,.
CASSARTSGADTQYF,TGTGCCAGCAGCGCCAGGACTAGCGGGGCAGATACGCAGTATTTT,TRBJ2-3,TRBD2,TRBV7-6,.
CASSSRGGTEAFF,TGTGCCAGCAGCTCTCGGGGCGGCACTGAAGCTTTCTTT,TRBJ1-1,.,TRBV5-8,few
CATSDLSETQYF,TGTGCCACCAGTGATTTGAGCGAGACCCAGTACTTC,TRBJ2-5,.,TRBV24-1,few
CASSQGPTGGLVGTQYF,TGCGCCAGCAGCCAAGGCCCCACTGGGGGACTGGTGGGGACCCAGTACTTC,TRBJ2-5,.,TRBV4-1,.
CASSDGGLAGGGTQYF,TGTGCCAGCAGTGACGGCGGACTAGCGGGTGGGGGGACCCAGTACTTC,TRBJ2-5,TRBD2,TRBV6-4,.
CSVDSTTGELFF,TGCAGCGTTGACAGCACCACCGGGGAGCTGTTTTTT,TRBJ2-2,.,TRBV29-1,.
CATSSGGEGETQYF,TGTGCCACCTCCTCTGGGGGGGAGGGAGAGACCCAGTACTTC,TRBJ2-5,TRBD2,TRBV27,.
CASRGETPMVETQYF,TGTGCCAGTCGGGGCGAGACCCCTATGGTGGAGACCCAGTACTTC,TRBJ2-5,.,TRBV6-5,.
CASSPRRGLGEKLFF,TGTGCCAGCAGCCCCAGACGGGGTTTGGGTGAAAAACTGTTTTTT,TRBJ1-4,.,TRBV7-2,.
CASSQDQEGNTEAFF,TGCGCCAGCAGCCAAGACCAGGAGGGGAACACTGAAGCTTTCTTT,TRBJ1-1,.,TRBV4-1,.
CASSSRVLTGELFF,TGTGCCAGCAGCAGCAGGGTCCTCACCGGGGAGCTGTTTTTT,TRBJ2-2,.,TRBV7-9,.
CASSLAQGRETQYF,TGTGCCAGCAGTTTAGCACAGGGAAGAGAGACCCAGTACTTC,TRBJ2-5,.,TRBV12-3/TRBV12-4,.
CASSLERVTDTEAFF,TGCGCCAGCAGCTTGGAACGGGTGACGGACACTGAAGCTTTCTTT,TRBJ1-1,.,TRBV5-1,.
CATSRDRSGGADEQFF,TGTGCCACCAGCAGAGATCGGAGCGGGGGGGCGGATGAGCAGTTCTTC,TRBJ2-1,TRBD2,TRBV15,.
CASSPQISENIQYF,TGCGCCAGCAGCCCGCAAATCTCTGAGAACATTCAGTACTTC,TRBJ2-4,.,TRBV4-1,.
CASSFSIAGEQYF,TGTGCCAGCAGCTTCAGTATCGCAGGCGAGCAGTACTTC,TRBJ2-7,.,TRBV7-9,.
CAISDSAEAFF,TGTGCCATCAGCGACAGCGCTGAAGCTTTCTTT,TRBJ1-1,.,TRBV10-3,.
CASTYGDTQYF,TGTGCCAGCACCTACGGGGATACGCAGTATTTT,TRBJ2-3,.,TRBV27,.
CASSPLAAPGGNEQFF,TGTGCCAGCAGCCCCTTGGCGGCGCCGGGTGGGAATGAGCAGTTCTTC,TRBJ2-1,.,TRBV13,.
CASTPDGSGANVLTF,TGTGCCAGCACCCCAGACGGCTCTGGGGCCAACGTCCTGACTTTC,TRBJ2-6,.,TRBV28,.
CASSVSGETQYF,TGTGCCAGCAGCGTAAGTGGCGAGACCCAGTACTTC,TRBJ2-5,.,TRBV9,.
CASSLAGTGDYGYTF,TGTGCCAGCAGCTTAGCGGGGACAGGGGACTATGGCTACACCTTC,TRBJ1-2,TRBD1,TRBV7-6,.
CASSPTAGTGTYEQYF,TGTGCCAGCAGTCCCACCGCCGGGACAGGGACCTACGAGCAGTACTTC,TRBJ2-7,TRBD1,TRBV2,.
CASSQDAGGRGRGGELFF,TGCGCCAGCAGCCAAGATGCCGGAGGGAGGGGGCGCGGCGGGGAGCTGTTTTTT,TRBJ2-2,.,TRBV4-1,.
CAISVGTSLGWETQYF,TGTGCCATATCCGTTGGGACCTCACTGGGGTGGGAGACCCAGTACTTC,TRBJ2-5,.,TRBV10-3,.
CASSSWNTEAFF,TGTGCCAGCAGCTCCTGGAACACTGAAGCTTTCTTT,TRBJ1-1,.,TRBV7-8,.
CASSFSTGTAYEQYF,TGTGCCAGCAGCTTCTCAACCGGGACAGCCTACGAGCAGTACTTC,TRBJ2-7,TRBD1,TRBV7-9,.
CASSIAGDTTEAFF,TGTGCCAGTAGTATAGCAGGGGACACCACTGAAGCTTTCTTT,TRBJ1-1,.,TRBV19,.
CASSERSYEQYF,TGTGCCAGCAGTGAACGCTCCTACGAGCAGTACTTC,TRBJ2-7,.,TRBV2,.
CASSLTPGQGPSSYEQYF,TGTGCCAGCAGTTTGACCCCGGGACAGGGACCCTCCTCCTACGAGCAGTACTTC,TRBJ2-7,TRBD1,TRBV6-5,.
CSVDSPRQGYEETQYF,TGCAGCGTTGACTCCCCGCGGCAGGGGTACGAGGAGACCCAGTACTTC,TRBJ2-5,.,TRBV29-1,.
CSGKGADTETQYF,TGCAGTGGCAAAGGGGCCGATACGGAGACCCAGTACTTC,TRBJ2-5,.,TRBV20-1,.
CASSSAGAGELFF,TGTGCCAGCAGCAGCGCGGGGGCCGGGGAGCTGTTTTTT,TRBJ2-2,TRBD2,TRBV7-3,.
CASSSLGGQQETQYF,TGTGCCAGCAGCTCCCTAGGGGGTCAACAAGAGACCCAGTACTTC,TRBJ2-5,.,TRBV7-3,.